One sample yielded the 21 T cell receptor beta chains listed below, sequenced in a study of cytomegalovirus exposure and HLA in healthy donors. PCR involved 60 Vbeta and 13 Jbeta primers. Clones were read by immunoSEQ multiplex PCR, and TCRdb kept only the in-frame ones, dropping some. In the table there are 100,000 to 150,000 clones, around 70% of which are singletons. The sequenced sample consisted of PBMCs. All receptors come from a woman in her thirties or forties in good health and CMV-seropositive.

CDR3 in amino acids: CASSLLLSEQFF. The CDR3 DNA sequence: TGTGCCAGTAGCCTACTCCTAAGTGAGCAGTTCTTC. This sequence joins TRBV19 and TRBJ2-1; D unclear. Germline values: CDR1 LNHDA, CDR2 SQIVND (reference sequence). This CDR3 has 12 residues. Trimming removed 6 bases at V and 9 bases at J, with 12 bases between. Together with reference TRBV19 and TRBJ2-1, the CDR3 gives the full variable domain: DGGITQSPKYLFRKEGQNVTLSCEQNLNHDAMYWYRQDPGQGLRLIYYSQIVNDFQKGDIAEGYSVSREKKESFPLTVTSAQKNPTAFYLCASSLLLSEQFFGPGTRLTVL.

The chain has TRBV9 and TRBJ2-2; D remains unclear. Trimming removed 2 bases at V and 2 bases at J, with 7 bases between. The CDR3 is 14 amino acids. The germline CDR1 and CDR2 sequences are SGDLS and YYNGEE. As DNA, the CDR3 is TGTGCCAGCAGCGTGGGCCGCAACACCGGGGAGCTGTTTTTT. Protein sequence: CASSVGRNTGELFF.

This CDR3 is CASSKQDLQGATGEQYF. CDR3 nucleotides: TGTGCCAGCAGCAAACAAGACTTACAGGGAGCTACTGGGGAGCAGTACTTC. The V and J genes are TRBV21-1 and TRBJ2-7; the table assigns TRBD1, which was not confirmed against the DNA. TRBV21-1 is a documented pseudogene. This CDR3 is 17 amino acids long.

The chain employs TRBV7-8 and TRBJ1-1, with D hard to call. Germline CDR1 and CDR2: SGHVS and FQNEAQ. This CDR3 spans 13 amino acids. V gave up 2 bases and J gave up 5 bases, with 9 bases separating them. CDR3 sequence: CASSLRRLTEAFF. DNA for the CDR3: TGTGCCAGCAGCTTAAGGAGGTTAACTGAAGCTTTCTTT.

V gene TRBV11-1 combines with J gene TRBJ2-7, with D perhaps TRBD1 (7 bases). Germline values: CDR1 SGHAT, CDR2 FQDESV (reference sequence). The CDR3 consists of 15 residues. Trimming cost V 2 bases and J 1 base, with 12 bases left between them. CDR3 amino acids: CASSLYAGQSYEQYF. The CDR3 bases are TGTGCCAGCAGCTTATACGCGGGACAGTCCTACGAGCAGTACTTC.

The chain joins TRBV5-1 to TRBJ2-7; 16 bases line up with TRBD2. Germline V gives CDR1 SGHRS, CDR2 YFSETQ. The length of the CDR3 is 15 residues. Losses at the gene ends were 3 bases for V and 6 bases for J; bases not matched to a gene: 3. CDR3 sequence reads: CASSSGTSGGVEQYF. The DNA for the CDR3 is TGCGCCAGCAGCTCAGGGACTAGCGGGGGGGTCGAGCAGTACTTC.

This rearrangement joins TRBV6-5 to TRBJ2-3; 12 positions match TRBD2. The CDR3 is 14 amino acids. The germline CDR1 and CDR2 sequences are MNHEY and SVGAGI. V was clipped by 4 bases and J by 6 bases; unmatched bases: 2. The CDR3 is CASSLGLAGDTQYF. The CDR3 DNA sequence: TGTGCCAGCAGTTTAGGACTAGCGGGGGATACGCAGTATTTT.

This clone was seen more than once but under ten times. The chain uses TRBV11-2 and TRBJ2-1, with no clear D. V was shortened by 6 bases and J by 3 bases, with 12 bases between the two germline ends. Germline CDR1 and CDR2: SGHAT and FQNNGV. This CDR3 has 14 amino acids. As DNA, the CDR3 is TGTGCCAGCAGTCCGAAGCAGGTCTACAATGAGCAGTTCTTC. This sequence encodes CASSPKQVYNEQFF. Looking up the rest from reference TRBV11-2 and TRBJ2-1 gives the full variable domain: EAGVAQSPRYKIIEKRQSVAFWCNPISGHATLYWYQQILGQGPKLLIQFQNNGVVDDSQLPKDRFSAERLKGVDSTLKIQPAKLEDSAVYLCASSPKQVYNEQFFGPGTRLTVL.

The chain joins TRBV25-1 to TRBJ1-2; TRBD1 matches 9 bases. Unmatched junction bases numbered 9, after V lost 4 bases and J lost 6 bases. Germline-derived CDR1 and CDR2 are MGHDK and SYGVNS. The CDR3 extends over 15 amino acids. The CDR3 loop reads CASSVGGQGNHGYTF. The CDR3 coding sequence is TGTGCCAGCAGTGTTGGGGGACAGGGCAACCATGGCTACACCTTC.

This sequence joins TRBV7-2 and TRBJ2-1, with TRBD2 matching over 11 bases. Germline V CDR1 and CDR2: SGHTA, FQGNSA. Unmatched junction bases numbered 13, after V lost 1 base and J lost 5 bases. The CDR3 is made up of 19 amino acids. Here the CDR3 DNA reads TGTGCCAGCAGCTTAGTGGTAGCGGGGGGGCAAAGGGGCGACAATGAGCAGTTCTTC. It is translated as CASSLVVAGGQRGDNEQFF.

The rearrangement joins TRBV11-2 to TRBJ2-7; the match to TRBD2 covers 7 bases. V trimming: 5 bases; J trimming: 7 bases; junction bases outside the gene matches: 14. The CDR3 runs 15 residues. CDR1 is SGHAT, CDR2 FQNNGV, per germline. In nucleotides, the CDR3 is TGTGCCAGCAGCCCCCAACTAGCGTTACCGAAGGAGCAGTACTTC. Amino acids: CASSPQLALPKEQYF.

This chain connects TRBV7-9 to TRBJ1-2; 7 bases fit TRBD1. This CDR3 comprises 15 residues. V gave up 1 base and J gave up 4 bases; unmatched junction bases: 6. Germline V gene data show CDR1 as SEHNR and CDR2 as FQNEAQ (reference sequence). The CDR3 DNA reads TGTGCCAGCAGCTTAGGGCGAGGGGGCGTCTATGGCTACACCTTC. Its translation: CASSLGRGGVYGYTF.

This clone occurred a few times. This chain joins TRBV5-6 and TRBJ2-1, with D unclear. Germline-derived CDR1 and CDR2 are SGHDT and YYEEEE. The V end was cut by 0 bases, the J end by 10 bases, with 8 bases between. The CDR3 consists of 12 residues. CDR3 DNA: TGTGCCAGCAGCTTGGACAGCCCGGAGCAGTTCTTC. Protein product: CASSLDSPEQFF.

The rearrangement links TRBV12-5 to TRBJ1-5; D unresolved. The germline gives CDR1 LGHNT, CDR2 FRNRAP. CDR3 size: 12 residues. This chain's CDR3 is CAPPAGNQPQHF. In DNA form, the CDR3 reads TGTGCACCACCAGCGGGCAATCAGCCCCAGCATTTT.

This sequence joins TRBV10-3 and TRBJ1-2; 8 bases are a match to TRBD1. The CDR3 runs 14 residues. The germline CDR1 and CDR2 sequences are ENHRY and SYGVKD. Trimming removed 2 bases from V and 6 bases from J; junction bases left unmatched: 5. CDR3: CAISELQGEDGYTF. The CDR3 bases are TGTGCCATCAGTGAGCTACAGGGGGAGGATGGCTACACCTTC.

The chain joins TRBV5-4 to TRBJ1-1; unclear D gene. Between the trimmed V and J ends, which lost 4 bases and 0 bases, there was a span of 7 bases. Germline V gives CDR1 SGHNT, CDR2 YYREEE (reference sequence). This CDR3 is 13 amino acids long. The DNA for the CDR3 is TGTGCCAGCAGCGTACAGATGAACACTGAAGCTTTCTTT. It specifies CASSVQMNTEAFF.

This chain links TRBV11-2 with TRBJ1-2; 8 bases fit TRBD1. The J segment lost 3 bases and the V segment lost 3 bases, leaving 15 bases of the junction unmatched. The germline CDR1 and CDR2 sequences are SGHAT and FQNNGV. The CDR3 is made up of 18 amino acids. CDR3 nucleotides: TGTGCCAGCAGCTTCTCTCGACAGGGGTTAAGGGGGGACTATGGCTACACCTTC. This encodes CASSFSRQGLRGDYGYTF.

This clone was observed a handful of times. Other DNA sequences in the sample encode the same CDR3. The chain has TRBV7-7 and TRBJ1-1; D is uncertain. In germline, CDR1 is SSHAT, CDR2 FNYEAQ (reference sequence). The CDR3 contains 13 residues. Trimming took 1 base from V and 1 from J, leaving 4 bases between them. The CDR3 nucleotides are TGTGCCAGCAGCTTAGATAGGAACACTGAAGCTTTCTTT. Residues: CASSLDRNTEAFF.

This rearrangement joins TRBV9 to TRBJ1-2, with 7 bases matching TRBD1. The CDR3 is 14 amino acids. V was pared by 0 bases and J by 4 bases, with 3 bases of the junction left unmatched. Germline V gene sequence: CDR1 SGDLS, CDR2 YYNGEE. The CDR3 DNA follows: TGTGCCAGCAGCGTAGGTAACAGGGGCTATGGCTACACCTTC. Encoded protein: CASSVGNRGYGYTF.

The rearrangement joins TRBV11-2 to TRBJ2-1, with a weak D call TRBD1 (5 bases). Germline CDR1 reads SGHAT; CDR2 reads FQNNGV. Trimming removed 1 base from V and 7 bases from J, with 8 bases in between. This CDR3 comprises 13 residues. Here the CDR3 DNA reads TGTGCCAGCAGCTTAGGGCAGGGAAATGAGCAGTTCTTC. It yields the protein CASSLGQGNEQFF. Variable domain in full (rest from reference TRBV11-2 and TRBJ2-1): EAGVAQSPRYKIIEKRQSVAFWCNPISGHATLYWYQQILGQGPKLLIQFQNNGVVDDSQLPKDRFSAERLKGVDSTLKIQPAKLEDSAVYLCASSLGQGNEQFFGPGTRLTVL.

The chain combines TRBV6-5 with TRBJ2-2; a weak D match, TRBD2 (6 bases). CDR1 MNHEY and CDR2 SVGAGI come from the germline V gene. The CDR3 runs to 13 residues. The V gene lost 7 bases and the J gene lost 7 bases, with 13 bases spanning the gap. The CDR3 DNA follows: TGTGCCAGCACCCCGGGGGTTGACGGGGAGCTGTTTTTT. As protein: CASTPGVDGELFF.